The sequence of this TCR beta chain was determined in a study of early T cells in non-severe SARS-CoV-2 infection. This clonotype was seen a few times. This CDR3 contains 15 residues. Trimming removed 0 bases from V and 6 bases from J, with 14 bases in between. Germline CDR1 is KGHSH and CDR2 is LQKENI. The library protocol tagged individual cDNA molecules with unique molecular identifiers. TCRdb fed the 5' RACE reads into MiXCR, producing one record per CDR3 protein. The data contain 65,000 to 95,000 distinct CDR3 sequences, about 17% of them seen just once; the ten biggest clones take up about 3%. The TCR was taken from an adult who was a healthcare worker with PCR-confirmed SARS-CoV-2 infection or an uninfected control (not recorded which). This chain joins TRBV18 and TRBJ1-1; tentative D call: TRBD1 (6 bases). Sequenced sample: whole blood. CDR3 bases: TGTGCCAGCTCACCACCGCAGACAGGACGGCCTGAAGCTTTCTTT. Translating gives CASSPPQTGRPEAFF. Full variable domain (outside the CDR3, taken from reference TRBV18 and TRBJ1-1): NAGVMQNPRHLVRRRGQEARLRCSPMKGHSHVYWYRQLPEEGLKFMVYLQKENIIDESGMPKERFSAEFPKEGPSILRIQQVVRGDSAAYFCASSPPQTGRPEAFFGQGTRLTVV.